This T cell receptor (beta chain) was profiled in a study of early T cells in non-severe SARS-CoV-2 infection (dated by TCRdb to the early 2020s). About the investigation overall: TCR sequencing used bulk RNA from unsorted whole blood, so alpha and beta chains could not be paired.

Preparation of the library involved 5' RACE. These reads were obtained on a NextSeq 500. Unique molecular identifiers were attached to individual cDNA molecules in the TCR library protocol so that sequencing error and PCR bias could be corrected. Both TCR alpha and beta chains were sequenced, and tight co-correlation was observed between alpha and beta sequence abundances in each sample. Per the original workflow: Decombinator V4 was used to perform V gene, J gene and CDR3 annotation of TCR sequences. Expanded TCRs were defined as changing significantly between any two time points under a Poisson model with p below 0.0001. TCR abundances were normalised to the total number of TCRs sequenced in each sample and reported as counts per million. TRAV1-2 paired with TRAJ12, TRAJ20 or TRAJ33 defined MAIT TCRs, while TRAV10 paired with TRAJ18 defined iNKT TCRs. VDJdb, accessed 1 November 2021, was searched for CMV, EBV and SARS-CoV-2 annotated TCRs, with TCRs annotated for multiple antigens excluded. Through fastp at Q25 and MiXCR, TCRdb rebuilt clones from the public reads, retaining in-frame beta chains. Every entry covers one CDR3 protein and lists the most common genes and DNA from its rows. TCRdb's processing, not the study's, gives the V and J calls here. For this sample the table gives about 110,000 distinct CDR3 sequences, of which roughly 12% were detected only once. The leading ten clones occupy around 4% of the sample.

About this clonotype: This clone's antigen is unknown. Base qualities are not recorded, but no much larger clone differs from it by a single base.

The study was a case-control design nested within a healthcare worker cohort in London, UK, with weekly nasopharyngeal swab PCR tests and blood sampling. Between 23 and 31 March 2020, the week of the UK lockdown, healthcare workers were enrolled and then followed up weekly for as long as 16 weeks. Including cysteine and phenylalanine, the CDR3 has 13 amino acids. The read is trimmed to its CDR3 DNA, 39 bases read in frame from base 1. According to the germline V gene, CDR1 reads SGHRS and CDR2 reads YFSETQ. The V and J ends are trimmed by 1 base and 3 bases, leaving 7 bases between them. The study at large found these results: Matching against VDJdb was skewed toward anti-spike CD8 responses, likely underestimated virus-specific expansions, and missed private and CD4 specificities.

The material was whole blood, obtained at baseline. This TCR was recovered from an adult who was a healthcare worker with PCR-confirmed SARS-CoV-2 infection or an uninfected control (not recorded which). The receptor chain draws on TRBV5-1 and TRBJ1-1, with no confident D gene call. The CDR3 reads CASSLIFDTEAFF. The nucleotide sequence reads TGCGCCAGCAGCTTGATTTTTGACACTGAAGCTTTCTTT.